The clone carrying this TCR beta chain was seen only a few times. Its target is unknown. TCRdb recomputed calls from the reads with MiXCR, one row per CDR3 protein. The sample comprises about 490,000 distinct CDR3 sequences, about 10% of which are singletons, and 10% rests with the top ten. This specimen comes from a study of T cell repertoires in cytomegalovirus infection. Study as a whole: The public TCR beta signatures pointed to both CMV infection and matching HLA type.

Germline V gene lookup returns CDR1 MNHNY and CDR2 SVGAGI (reference sequence). V was trimmed by 5 bases and J by 0 bases, leaving 17 bases between them. The CDR3 contains 17 residues. General study findings and limits: People with CMV and the relevant HLA were identified by cumulative public TCR beta family frequency. Clonotype analysis showed dominance of the ex vivo response by HLA-C-restricted CMV-specific TCR beta clonotypes.

The V call is TRBV6-6, the J call TRBJ1-3, with D hard to call. This receptor was identified in a human donor in good health (CMV status not recorded). Some clones in this sample may be carry-over from other donors' samples. Sequenced input: PBMCs. The CDR3 DNA reads as TGTGCCAGCAGTCCCGGGCCCAGACATTTCTCTGGAAACACCATATATTTT. Protein product: CASSPGPRHFSGNTIYF.